The T cell receptor (beta chain) under discussion was sequenced for a study of spatial heterogeneity in lung cancer. Across the whole study: Each unique TCR and UMI combination was seen more than ten times on average in raw reads. Overall study results and limits: Follow-up blood showed ubiquitous expanded tumor TCRs less than blood at resection did.

This clonotype was seen at least ten times. Its antigen remains unidentified. The time point was: sample taken at primary tumor resection. Whole RNA, isolated from tumor, nontumor lung or frozen PBMC, was sequenced without prior sorting. Using its own MiXCR run on the 5' RACE reads, TCRdb lists one record per CDR3 protein. The sample comprises just under 40,000 distinct CDR3 sequences, roughly 6% of which are singletons, and roughly 12% rests with the top ten. Unmatched junction bases numbered 3, after V lost 3 bases and J lost 2 bases. Germline V gene lookup returns CDR1 SQVTM and CDR2 ANQGSEA. The CDR3 extends over 14 amino acids.

The genes are TRBV29-1 and TRBJ2-3, with 9 positions matching TRBD1. This sequence originates from a male donor with early-stage non-small cell lung cancer. This specimen was PBMCs, taken at surgery. CDR3 protein: CSVEGQGFTDTQYF. DNA of the CDR3: TGCAGCGTTGAGGGACAGGGATTCACAGATACGCAGTATTTT.